Sequencing of this T cell receptor (beta chain) was carried out in a study of blood T cell repertoires in COVID-19. For the study at large: Acute-phase and convalescent COVID-19 samples originated in the United States, Italy and Spain. T cells, B-cell-depleted T cells, or PBMCs supplied cDNA or gDNA.

The trim removed 2 bases at V and 2 bases at J, leaving 0 bases unmatched. The CDR3 is 14 residues long. CDR1 and CDR2 (germline): MGHRA, YSYEKL. Original processing notes: Counts of nucleated cells, estimated from reference gene primer amplification, were obtained. Measured with immunoSEQ multiplex PCR; TCRdb has only the in-frame clones, and not every one. That table gives V, J and clone size, and the DNA gave D and trimming. Among under 150,000 clones listed, 75% to 90% were seen once. The sequencing input was peripheral blood. The source of this sequence is a woman aged 35 to 49 with acute or convalescent COVID-19. V is TRBV4-1 and J is TRBJ1-5, with TRBD1 identical over 7 bases. In nucleotides, the CDR3 is TGCGCCAGCAGCCAAACAGGGGGCAATCAGCCCCAGCATTTT. The encoded protein is CASSQTGGNQPQHF.